This T cell receptor (beta chain) was sequenced in a study of cytotoxic CD8 clonotypes in ibrutinib-treated CLL. In the case of this clone: Its target is not known.

Broader study findings: There were few public clonotypes, and on treatment they contracted or stayed stable.

There are 13 residues in the CDR3. Germline V CDR1 and CDR2: SGHAT, FQNNGV. Between the trimmed V and J ends, which lost 4 bases and 1 base, there was a span of 7 bases. The table came from immunoSEQ multiplex PCR; TCRdb's copy has only in-frame clones and leaves some out. Among 58,000 or so clones listed, approximately 57% were seen once. The clonotype was recovered from a human donor with chronic lymphocytic leukemia. The sample here was PBMCs, taken after 12 months of ibrutinib treatment. The chain recombines TRBV11-2 with TRBJ1-1; D uncertain. CDR3 sequence reads: CASSSLSNTEAFF. In DNA, the CDR3 is TGTGCCAGCAGCTCGTTGTCGAACACTGAAGCTTTCTTT.